This TCR beta chain appears in the sequencing data of a study of blood T cell repertoires in COVID-19. Study details: The samples span acute and convalescent COVID-19 from the United States, Italy and Spain. T cells, B-cell-depleted T cells, or PBMCs supplied cDNA or gDNA.

In the case of this clone: An end of the junction differs from the germline gene, which may be a read error.

As originally analysed: Researchers report that nucleated cell counts were estimated from reference gene primer amplification. Profiled with immunoSEQ multiplex PCR; TCRdb holds only in-frame clones, not every one. The DNA was the basis for D and trimming; V, J and clone size are from that table. The repertoire has roughly 160,000 clones, around nine tenths of them found once; the top ten carry under 0.65%. Recruited during active infection, patients (from Seattle) were subsequently followed longitudinally. This CDR3 region has 12 residues. Germline V lookup: CDR1 SGHRS, CDR2 YFSETQ. Sequences were obtained from peripheral blood. The rearrangement links TRBV5-1 to TRBJ2-5; D remains ambiguous. The TCR sequence derives from a man aged 55 to 70 with COVID-19, enrolled during active disease. The CDR3 sequence is CASSSNQETQYF. The DNA for the CDR3 is TGCGCCAGCAGCTCGAACCAGGAGACCCAGTACTTC.